These 21 T cell receptor beta chains share one sample of origin, sequenced in a study of OX40 agonist ivuxolimab in advanced cancers. Generated by immunoSEQ multiplex PCR, the TCRdb table keeps only in-frame clones and is missing some. The table has over 60,000 clones, roughly 94% seen once. Sequencing was performed on CD4+ or CD8+ T cells sorted from blood, taken in a trial of the OX40 agonist ivuxolimab. The receptors stem from an adult with an advanced solid tumor such as melanoma, head and neck, liver or kidney cancer.

The V and J genes are TRBV19 and TRBJ2-1; 8 nucleotides match TRBD2. The CDR3 covers 16 residues. Germline lookup yields CDR1 LNHDA and CDR2 SQIVND (reference sequence). Trimming at V came to 7 bases and at J to 0 bases, leaving 8 bases not matched to a gene. CDR3 in DNA: TGTGCCAGTACCCCGACTAGCGTTATCTCCTACAATGAGCAGTTCTTC. This gives the protein CASTPTSVISYNEQFF.

This rearrangement joins TRBV27 to TRBJ1-5, with a possible D match to TRBD1 (5 bases). In germline, CDR1 is MNHEY, CDR2 SMNVEV (reference sequence). This CDR3 spans 15 amino acids. Deletions cut 5 bases from V and 1 base from J, with 12 bases between. The CDR3, as DNA: TGTGCCAGCAGTCCTATCTGGGGGAGCAATCAGCCCCAGCATTTT. Protein product: CASSPIWGSNQPQHF.

The sample holds one count of this clone. The chain is built from TRBV18 and TRBJ2-1; D is uncertain. In germline, CDR1 is KGHSH, CDR2 LQKENI. V shed 0 bases and J shed 8 bases, with 14 bases lying between them. The CDR3 runs 15 residues. CDR3 residues: CASSPPEPIVDEQFF. As DNA, the CDR3 is TGTGCCAGCTCACCACCAGAGCCGATAGTCGATGAGCAGTTCTTC.

The chain's CDR3 is CASRPSSGGPSYEQYF. Here the CDR3 DNA reads TGTGCCAGCAGACCCTCCAGCGGGGGGCCCTCCTACGAGCAGTACTTC. The chain couples TRBV27 to TRBJ2-7, with TRBD2 matching over 9 bases. Germline-derived CDR1 and CDR2 are MNHEY and SMNVEV (reference sequence). V lost 6 bases, J lost 0 bases, and 9 bases stayed unmatched. The CDR3 runs to 16 residues.

This chain's CDR3 is CAISESSSQRDRNEQFF. Here the CDR3 DNA reads TGTGCCATCAGTGAGTCGTCTAGCCAGCGCGATCGGAATGAGCAGTTCTTC. This rearrangement joins TRBV10-3 to TRBJ2-1; D is possibly TRBD2 (5 bases). The CDR3 is 17 amino acids. Trimming left V 0 bases short and J 7 bases short, with 19 bases between. The germline V gene has CDR1 ENHRY and CDR2 SYGVKD.

This chain links TRBV30 with TRBJ2-7; 10 bases map to TRBD1. The ends lost 7 bases at V and 8 bases at J; junction bases unmatched: 14. The CDR3 has 14 residues. Per germline, CDR1 GTSNPN and CDR2 SVGIG (reference sequence). The CDR3 DNA follows: TGTGCCTACAGTCCGGGACAGGGGTTTGATAAGCAGTACTTC. It yields the protein CAYSPGQGFDKQYF.

The V gene is TRBV10-2, the J gene TRBJ2-3; D tentatively reads TRBD1 or TRBD2 (5 bases each). Germline loops: CDR1 WSHSY, CDR2 SAAADI. The CDR3 is 13 residues long. This CDR3 is CGCRGASTDTQYF. CDR3 DNA: TGCGGCTGTAGGGGAGCTAGCACAGATACGCAGTATTTT.

The gene calls are TRBV27 and TRBJ1-1; 9 bases are shared with TRBD1. Germline V lookup: CDR1 MNHEY, CDR2 SMNVEV (reference sequence). The V gene end was trimmed by 6 bases and the J gene end by 1 base; junction bases not matched to a gene: 3. CDR3 length equals 14 residues. CDR3 in DNA: TGTGCCAGCAGCCCGGGACAGGGGAACACTGAAGCTTTCTTT. This gives the protein CASSPGQGNTEAFF.

This chain joins TRBV25-1 and TRBJ1-1; TRBD1 matches at 8 bases. The CDR3 consists of 15 residues. Losses at the gene ends were 2 bases for V and 3 bases for J; bases not matched to a gene: 5. The germline CDR1 and CDR2 sequences are MGHDK and SYGVNS. CDR3 sequence (DNA): TGTGCCAGCAGTGAACGGACAGGGTGGGACACTGAAGCTTTCTTT. It codes for CASSERTGWDTEAFF.

This chain uses TRBV4-3 with TRBJ2-1; D may be TRBD2 (6 bases). Trimming shortened V by 3 bases and J by 6 bases, and 15 bases separated the two germline ends. The CDR3 consists of 15 residues. From germline, CDR1 is LGHNA and CDR2 YSLEER. CDR3: CASSHRLGTLNEQFF. In DNA form, the CDR3 reads TGCGCCAGCAGCCACAGACTAGGAACCCTCAATGAGCAGTTCTTC.

The genes are TRBV4-3 and TRBJ2-1, with TRBD2 matching over 11 bases. This CDR3 region has 14 residues. CDR1 LGHNA and CDR2 YSLEER come from the germline V gene. V lost 6 bases and J lost 5; bases outside the gene matches: 3. The CDR3 here is CASRLAGENNEQFF. The DNA of the CDR3 is TGCGCCAGCAGACTAGCGGGAGAAAACAATGAGCAGTTCTTC.

In this sample, this clone turned up once. The chain uses TRBV11-2 and TRBJ2-6; 9 positions match TRBD1. CDR3 length: 18 amino acids. After removal of 5 bases from V and 3 bases from J, the junction contained 11 bases not matched to a gene. The germline CDR1 and CDR2 sequences are SGHAT and FQNNGV. CDR3 residues: CASSRFPGQGYGANVLTF. CDR3 nucleotide sequence: TGTGCCAGCAGCCGATTCCCGGGACAGGGCTATGGGGCCAACGTCCTGACTTTC.

This clone was seen just once. The V call is TRBV5-1, the J call TRBJ2-7; D is uncertain. Germline CDR1 and CDR2: SGHRS and YFSETQ. The CDR3 has 11 residues. V lost 1 base and J lost 7, with 6 bases in between. CDR3 DNA: TGCGCCAGCAGCTTGTCTGGAGAGCAGTACTTC. This encodes CASSLSGEQYF.

V usage is TRBV18 and J usage is TRBJ2-7, with D perhaps given as TRBD1 or TRBD2 (5 bases each). CDR3 length equals 17 residues. Germline CDR1 KGHSH, CDR2 LQKENI. V gave up 3 bases and J gave up 0 bases, with 18 bases separating them. The CDR3 region is CASSPLLGAKFSYEQYF. The DNA of the CDR3 is TGTGCCAGCTCACCTCTTCTCGGGGCCAAGTTCTCCTACGAGCAGTACTTC.

The chain combines TRBV5-1 with TRBJ2-2; no firm D call. There are 12 residues in the CDR3. Germline CDR1 reads SGHRS; CDR2 reads YFSETQ. The V end lost 0 bases, the J end lost 6 bases, and 3 bases lay between the germline ends. This CDR3 reads CASSLVAGELFF. The CDR3 region has the DNA TGCGCCAGCAGCTTGGTAGCCGGGGAGCTGTTTTTT.

The V gene is TRBV9, the J gene TRBJ2-7, with 7 bases aligning to TRBD1. The CDR3 covers 14 residues. V lost 2 bases and J lost 3; bases outside the gene matches: 5. CDR1 and CDR2 from the germline V gene are SGDLS and YYNGEE. CDR3 nucleotide sequence: TGTGCCAGCAGCGTCGGACAGGACGGCTACGAGCAGTACTTC. The encoded protein is CASSVGQDGYEQYF.

The rearrangement joins TRBV28 to TRBJ1-5, with D uncertain. Germline CDR1 reads MDHEN; CDR2 reads SYDVKM. There are 13 residues in the CDR3. The V end lost 6 bases, the J end lost 7 bases, and 13 bases lay between the germline ends. CDR3 in DNA: TGTGCCAGCAGCTTTCTTTCGAGACAGCCCCAGCATTTT. The encoded protein is CASSFLSRQPQHF.

The chain combines TRBV7-6 with TRBJ2-7; 14 nucleotides align to TRBD2. Germline V CDR1 and CDR2: SGHVS, FNYEAQ. This CDR3 is 17 amino acids long. V gave up 5 bases and J gave up 4 bases; unmatched junction bases: 10. The CDR3 loop is CASSPGLAGGRGYEQYF. CDR3 DNA sequence: TGTGCCAGCAGCCCTGGACTAGCGGGGGGACGTGGTTACGAGCAGTACTTC.

The chain couples TRBV7-6 to TRBJ2-1; 9 positions match TRBD2. The ends lost 5 bases at V and 6 bases at J; junction bases unmatched: 11. This CDR3 spans 16 amino acids. Germline CDR1 reads SGHVS; CDR2 reads FNYEAQ. The DNA of the CDR3 is TGTGCCAGCAGCCAACACGGACTAGCGCTAGTCAATGAGCAGTTCTTC. Protein sequence: CASSQHGLALVNEQFF. The entire variable domain, with the rest obtained from reference TRBV7-6 and TRBJ2-1, is as follows: GAGVSQSPRYKVTKRGQDVALRCDPISGHVSLYWYRQALGQGPEFLTYFNYEAQQDKSGLPNDRFSAERPEGSISTLTIQRTEQRDSAMYRCASSQHGLALVNEQFFGPGTRLTVL.

J is TRBJ2-3 and V is TRBV29-1; 10 bases fit TRBD1. The CDR3 runs to 16 residues. Unmatched junction bases numbered 7, after V lost 0 bases and J lost 4 bases. Germline V CDR1 and CDR2: SQVTM, ANQGSEA. CDR3 residues: CSVEDGRDRGSDTQYF. The CDR3 nucleotides read TGCAGCGTTGAAGATGGTAGGGACAGGGGATCAGATACGCAGTATTTT.

J is TRBJ2-2 and V is TRBV7-6; TRBD1 might be the D (6 bases). The germline V and J ends were trimmed by 7 bases and 6 bases, with 6 bases remaining between them. Germline-derived CDR1 and CDR2 are SGHVS and FNYEAQ. The CDR3 has 11 residues. The CDR3 nucleotides are TGTGCCAGCAAGGGGGCCGGGGAGCTGTTTTTT. It yields the protein CASKGAGELFF.